This is a list of T cell receptor beta chains from one sample in a study of T cells in Graves' hyperthyroidism and ophthalmopathy. TCRdb processed the multiplex PCR reads anew with MiXCR; each CDR3 protein has one entry. The profile shows 450,000 to 550,000 distinct CDR3 sequences, approximately 24% of them singletons. The sample comprised blood. The receptors stem from a woman younger than 45 with Graves' ophthalmopathy. The CDR3 runs from the conserved cysteine through the conserved F or W. D genes are given only for firm matches. Some rows have no size entry. The others give once, few or many, or a class for an expanded clone.

v_call	d_call	j_call	clone_size	cdr3_nt	cdr3_aa
TRBV6-5	NA	TRBJ1-2	many	TGTGCCAGCAGTACCGGAGTCCTATATGGCTACACCTTC	CASSTGVLYGYTF
TRBV7-8	NA	TRBJ2-4	many	TGTGCCAGCAGCATCGACAGTGGTCAAAACATTCAGTACTTC	CASSIDSGQNIQYF
TRBV7-9	NA	TRBJ2-5	NA	TGTGCCAGCAGCTTAGCGCTGGTCCAAGAGACCGAGTACTTC	CASSLALVQETEYF
TRBV12-5	NA	TRBJ2-5	NA	TGTGCTAGTGGTTTGGGGGTCCCAGAGACCCAGTACTTC	CASGLGVPETQYF
TRBV2	NA	TRBJ1-2	many	TGTGCCAGCAAGAAGGACCTCGCGCGGCACGGCTACACCTTC	CASKKDLARHGYTF
TRBV27	NA	TRBJ2-6	many	TGTGCCAGCAGAAAGCCAAGCTCTGGGGCCAACGTCCTGACTTTC	CASRKPSSGANVLTF
TRBV18	NA	TRBJ1-2	many	TGTGCCAGCTCACCACAGGACAGAGACTATGGCTACACCTTC	CASSPQDRDYGYTF
TRBV29-1	NA	TRBJ2-5	many	TGCAGCGTTGTCCGGGAGACCCAGTACTTC	CSVVRETQYF
TRBV12-3/TRBV12-4	TRBD1	TRBJ1-2	few	TGTGCCAGCAGCCGGGACAGGGGGGGCCCAAACTATGGCTACACCTTC	CASSRDRGGPNYGYTF
TRBV29-1	NA	TRBJ1-2	many	TGCAGCGTTGACGGGGCAGACCATGGCTACACCTTC	CSVDGADHGYTF
TRBV6-2/TRBV6-3	TRBD1	TRBJ1-2	NA	TGTGCCAGCAACATTAGCCCCCGGACAGGGTCCTATGGCTACACCTTC	CASNISPRTGSYGYTF
TRBV6-2/TRBV6-3	NA	TRBJ1-5	many	TGTGCCAGCAGTCGGTCGGGACTGGACCTTTATAGCAATCAGCCCCAGCATTTT	CASSRSGLDLYSNQPQHF
TRBV5-1	NA	TRBJ1-3	NA	TGCGCCAACGAGGGGACGGAGGTCTCTGGAAACACCATATATTTT	CANEGTEVSGNTIYF
TRBV27	TRBD1	TRBJ1-2	many	TGTGCCAGCAGTGAATACAGGGGGCCAGGCTACACCTTC	CASSEYRGPGYTF
TRBV4-1	NA	TRBJ1-2	NA	TGCGCCAGCAGCCAAGATTCGAGACAGACTTATGGCTACACCTTC	CASSQDSRQTYGYTF
TRBV12-3/TRBV12-4	NA	TRBJ1-1	few	TGCGCCAGCAGTCCACCCAGGGGATTCACTGAAGCTTTCTTT	CASSPPRGFTEAFF
TRBV12-3/TRBV12-4	NA	TRBJ1-1	few	TGTGCCAGCAGGGCTTTTATGAACACTGAAGCTTTCTTT	CASRAFMNTEAFF
TRBV6-5	NA	TRBJ1-2	few	TGTGCCAGCAGTTACGTCCCCATACGGCGAAATGGCTACACCTTC	CASSYVPIRRNGYTF
TRBV18	TRBD1	TRBJ1-1	many	TGTGCCAGCTCGCCTACAGGGGGCCAGAACACTGAAGCTTTCTTT	CASSPTGGQNTEAFF